This T cell receptor beta chain derives from a study of shared clonotypes between healthy human individuals. Measured with immunoSEQ multiplex PCR; TCRdb has only the in-frame clones, and not every one. Of roughly 2.2 million clones listed, more than 85% are singletons. The CDR3 runs to 13 residues. V lost 3 bases and J 9 bases, leaving 12 bases between the germline ends. Germline-derived CDR1 and CDR2 are MGHRA and YSYEKL. Sequences were obtained from naive CD4+ T cells from PBMCs. The subset was: CD45RA+ positively selected. This chain links TRBV4-1 with TRBJ1-5; D gene uncertain. This receptor was obtained from a man aged 18 to 29 in good health. Some clones in this sample may be carry-over from other donors' samples. DNA of the CDR3: TGCGCCAGCAGCCAGGACGCGCGCGGGCCCCAGCATTTT. It specifies CASSQDARGPQHF.